The TCR beta chain described here comes from a study of T cells after yellow fever vaccination. Notes on the study in general: A minor fraction of clonotypes spanned both CD4 and CD8 compartments. Primary-vaccination clones mostly resurfaced post-booster (96% CD4, roughly 90% CD8).

Trimming took off 0 bases at V and 10 bases at J, with 7 bases between the two ends. Germline CDR1 LGHDT, CDR2 YNNKEL (reference sequence). The length of the CDR3 is 12 residues. TCRdb re-analysed the 5' RACE reads in MiXCR, keeping a single row per CDR3 protein. Among approximately 85,000 distinct CDR3 sequences listed, about an eighth were seen once. The rearrangement links TRBV3-1 to TRBJ2-1; D unclear. The TCR was taken from a man aged 18 to 29 who received the YFV17D yellow fever vaccine. Source: CD8+ T cells not binding an NS4B(214-222) dextramer, sorted from PBMCs, taken 21 days after the first yellow fever vaccination. CDR3 in amino acids: CASSQDETEQFF. CDR3 nucleotide sequence: TGTGCCAGCAGCCAAGACGAGACCGAGCAGTTCTTC.